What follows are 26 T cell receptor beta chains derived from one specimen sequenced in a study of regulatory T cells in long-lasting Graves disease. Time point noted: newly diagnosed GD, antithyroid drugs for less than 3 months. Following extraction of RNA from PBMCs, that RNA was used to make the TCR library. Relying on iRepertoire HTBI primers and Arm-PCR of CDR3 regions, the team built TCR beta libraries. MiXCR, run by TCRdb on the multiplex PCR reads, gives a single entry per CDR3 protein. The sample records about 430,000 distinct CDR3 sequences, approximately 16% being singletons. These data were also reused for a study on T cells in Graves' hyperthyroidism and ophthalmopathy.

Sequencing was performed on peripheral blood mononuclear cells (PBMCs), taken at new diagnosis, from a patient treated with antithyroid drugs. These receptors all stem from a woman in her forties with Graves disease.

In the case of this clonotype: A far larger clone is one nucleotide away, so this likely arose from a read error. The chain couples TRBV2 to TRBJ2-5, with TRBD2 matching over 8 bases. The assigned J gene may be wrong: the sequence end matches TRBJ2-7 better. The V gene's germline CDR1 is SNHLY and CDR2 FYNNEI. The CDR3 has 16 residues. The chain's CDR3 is CASSEGASGFSYEQYF. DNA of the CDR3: TGTGCCAGCAGTGAAGGGGCTAGCGGGTTCTCCTACGAGCAGTACTTC.

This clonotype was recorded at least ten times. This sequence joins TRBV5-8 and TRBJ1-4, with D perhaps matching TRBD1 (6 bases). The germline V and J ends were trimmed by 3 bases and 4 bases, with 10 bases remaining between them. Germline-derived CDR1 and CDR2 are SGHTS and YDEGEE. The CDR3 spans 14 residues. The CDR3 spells CASSSRQVNEKLFF. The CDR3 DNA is TGTGCCAGCAGCTCCCGACAGGTTAATGAAAAACTGTTTTTT. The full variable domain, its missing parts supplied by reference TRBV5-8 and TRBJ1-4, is EAGVTQSPTHLIKTRGQQATLRCSPISGHTSVYWYQQALGLGLQFLLWYDEGEERNRGNFPPRFSGRQFPNYSSELNVNALELEDSALYLCASSSRQVNEKLFFGSGTQLSVL.

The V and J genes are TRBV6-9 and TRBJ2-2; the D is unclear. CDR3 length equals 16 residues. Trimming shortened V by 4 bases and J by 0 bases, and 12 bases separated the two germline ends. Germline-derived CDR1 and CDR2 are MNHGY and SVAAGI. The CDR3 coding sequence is TGTGCCAGCAGTTCTCCGACATACTCGAACACCGGGGAGCTGTTTTTT. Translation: CASSSPTYSNTGELFF.

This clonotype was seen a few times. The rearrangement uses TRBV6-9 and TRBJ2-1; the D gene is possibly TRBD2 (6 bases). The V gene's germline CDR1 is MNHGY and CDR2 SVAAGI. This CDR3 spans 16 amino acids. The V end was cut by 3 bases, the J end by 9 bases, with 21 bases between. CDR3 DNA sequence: TGTGCCAGCAGTTACTTCGCACTTAGCGGAGATACTGAGCAGTTCTTC. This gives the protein CASSYFALSGDTEQFF.

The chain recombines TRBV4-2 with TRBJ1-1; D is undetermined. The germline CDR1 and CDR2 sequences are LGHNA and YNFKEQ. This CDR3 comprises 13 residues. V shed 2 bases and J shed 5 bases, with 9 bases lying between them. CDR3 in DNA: TGTGCCAGCAGCCAATTGGGAGGGACTGAAGCTTTCTTT. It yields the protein CASSQLGGTEAFF.

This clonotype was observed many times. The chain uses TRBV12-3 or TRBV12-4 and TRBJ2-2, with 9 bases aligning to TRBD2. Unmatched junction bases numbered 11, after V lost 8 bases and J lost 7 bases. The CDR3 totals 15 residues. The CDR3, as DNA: TGTGCCAGCCGTCAAGCGGGAGGATCGTTCGGGGAGCTGTTTTTT. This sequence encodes CASRQAGGSFGELFF.

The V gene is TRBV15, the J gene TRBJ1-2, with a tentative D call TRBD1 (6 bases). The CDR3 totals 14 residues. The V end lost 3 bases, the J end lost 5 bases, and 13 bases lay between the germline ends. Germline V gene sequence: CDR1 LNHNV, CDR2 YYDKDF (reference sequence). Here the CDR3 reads CATSSGQSLYGYTF. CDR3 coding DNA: TGTGCCACCAGCAGCGGACAGTCCCTTTATGGCTACACCTTC.

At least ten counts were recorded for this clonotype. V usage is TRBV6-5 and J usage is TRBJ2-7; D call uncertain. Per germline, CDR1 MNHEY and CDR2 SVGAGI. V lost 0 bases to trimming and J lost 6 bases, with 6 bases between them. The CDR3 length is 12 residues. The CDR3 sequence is CASSYSAAEQYF. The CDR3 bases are TGTGCCAGCAGTTACTCTGCTGCCGAGCAGTACTTC.

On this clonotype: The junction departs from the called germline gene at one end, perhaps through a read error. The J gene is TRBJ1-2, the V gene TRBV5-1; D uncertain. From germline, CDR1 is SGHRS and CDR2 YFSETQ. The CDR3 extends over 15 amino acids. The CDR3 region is CAGSPGGGTNYGYTF. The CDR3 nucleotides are TGCGCCGGCAGCCCTGGTGGAGGGACTAACTATGGCTACACCTTC.

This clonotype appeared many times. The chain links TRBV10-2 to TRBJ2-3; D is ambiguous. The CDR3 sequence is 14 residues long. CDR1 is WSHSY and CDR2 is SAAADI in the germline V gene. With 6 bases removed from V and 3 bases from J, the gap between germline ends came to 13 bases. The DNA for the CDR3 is TGCGCCAGCAGCGACGATGATCTGACAGATACGCAGTATTTT. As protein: CASSDDDLTDTQYF.

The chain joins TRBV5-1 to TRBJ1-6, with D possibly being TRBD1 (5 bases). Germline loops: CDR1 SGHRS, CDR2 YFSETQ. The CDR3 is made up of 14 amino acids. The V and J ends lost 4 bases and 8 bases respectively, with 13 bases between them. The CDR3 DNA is TGCGCCAGCAGCCCAGACTCGGGGGATTCACCCCTCCACTTT. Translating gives CASSPDSGDSPLHF.

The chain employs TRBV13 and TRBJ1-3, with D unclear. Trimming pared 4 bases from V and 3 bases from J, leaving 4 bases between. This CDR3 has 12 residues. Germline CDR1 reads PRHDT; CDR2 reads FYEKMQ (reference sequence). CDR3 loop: CASSSIGNTIYF. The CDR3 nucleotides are TGTGCCAGCAGCTCAATTGGAAACACCATATATTTT.

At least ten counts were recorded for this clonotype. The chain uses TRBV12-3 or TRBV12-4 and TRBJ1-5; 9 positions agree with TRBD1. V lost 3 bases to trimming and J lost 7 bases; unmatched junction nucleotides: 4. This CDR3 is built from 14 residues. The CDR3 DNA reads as TGTGCCAGCAGTTTTACAGGGGGCAGGCAGCCCCAGCATTTT. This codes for CASSFTGGRQPQHF.

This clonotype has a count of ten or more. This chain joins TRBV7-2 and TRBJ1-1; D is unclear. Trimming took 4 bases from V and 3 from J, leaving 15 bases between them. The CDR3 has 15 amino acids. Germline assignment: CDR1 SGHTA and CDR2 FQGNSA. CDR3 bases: TGTGCCAGCAGCTCAGTGTGGCAGGCCGACACTGAAGCTTTCTTT. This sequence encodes CASSSVWQADTEAFF. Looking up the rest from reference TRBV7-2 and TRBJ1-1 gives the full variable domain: GAGVSQSPSNKVTEKGKDVELRCDPISGHTALYWYRQSLGQGLEFLIYFQGNSAPDKSGLPSDRFSAERTGGSVSTLTIQRTQQEDSAVYLCASSSVWQADTEAFFGQGTRLTVV.

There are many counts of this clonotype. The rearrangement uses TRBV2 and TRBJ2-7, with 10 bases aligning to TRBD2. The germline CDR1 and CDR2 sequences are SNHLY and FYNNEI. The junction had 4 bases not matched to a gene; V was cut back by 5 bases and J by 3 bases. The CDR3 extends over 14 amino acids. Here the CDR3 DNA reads TGTGCCAGCAGTTCCAGCGGGGGGGGCTACGAGCAGTACTTC. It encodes CASSSSGGGYEQYF.

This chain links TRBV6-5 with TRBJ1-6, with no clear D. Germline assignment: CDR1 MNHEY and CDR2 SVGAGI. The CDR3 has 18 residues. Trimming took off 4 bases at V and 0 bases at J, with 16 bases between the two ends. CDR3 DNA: TGTGCCAGCAGTTTTTACCCAGCGGGGAGCTCCTATAATTCACCCCTCCACTTT. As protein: CASSFYPAGSSYNSPLHF.

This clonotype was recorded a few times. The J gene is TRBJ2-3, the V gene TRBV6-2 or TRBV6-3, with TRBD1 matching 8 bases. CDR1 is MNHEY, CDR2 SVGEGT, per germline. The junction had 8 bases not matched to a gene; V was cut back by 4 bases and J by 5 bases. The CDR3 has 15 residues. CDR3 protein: CASSFSLTGGDTQYF. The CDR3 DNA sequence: TGTGCCAGCAGTTTTTCCCTCACAGGGGGAGATACGCAGTATTTT.

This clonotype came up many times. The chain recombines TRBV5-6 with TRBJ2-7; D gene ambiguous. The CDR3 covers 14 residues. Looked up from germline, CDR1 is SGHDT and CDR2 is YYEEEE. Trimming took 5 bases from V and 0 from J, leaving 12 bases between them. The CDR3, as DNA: TGTGCCAGCAGTCTCACTGGGGACTCCTACGAGCAGTACTTC. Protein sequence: CASSLTGDSYEQYF.

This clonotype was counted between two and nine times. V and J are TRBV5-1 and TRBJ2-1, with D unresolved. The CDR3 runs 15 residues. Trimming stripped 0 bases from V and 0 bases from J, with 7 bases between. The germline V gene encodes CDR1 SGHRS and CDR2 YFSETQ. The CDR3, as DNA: TGCGCCAGCAGCTTGGACGGAACCTCCTACAATGAGCAGTTCTTC. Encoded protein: CASSLDGTSYNEQFF.

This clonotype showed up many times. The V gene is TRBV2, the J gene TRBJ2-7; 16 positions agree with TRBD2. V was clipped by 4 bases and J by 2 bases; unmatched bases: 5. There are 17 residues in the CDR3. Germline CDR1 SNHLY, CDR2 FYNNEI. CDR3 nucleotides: TGTGCCAGCAGTGCAGCCGGGACTAGCGGGAGGGCCTACGAGCAGTACTTC. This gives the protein CASSAAGTSGRAYEQYF.

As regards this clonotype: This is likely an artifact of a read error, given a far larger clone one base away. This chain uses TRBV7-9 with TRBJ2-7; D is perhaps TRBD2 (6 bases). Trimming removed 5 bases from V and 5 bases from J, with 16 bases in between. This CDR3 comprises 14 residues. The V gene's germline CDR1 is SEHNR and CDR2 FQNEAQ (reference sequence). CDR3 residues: CASSIRLDAHEQYF. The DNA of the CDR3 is TGTGCCAGCAGCATTCGACTAGACGCGCACGAGCAGTACTTC.

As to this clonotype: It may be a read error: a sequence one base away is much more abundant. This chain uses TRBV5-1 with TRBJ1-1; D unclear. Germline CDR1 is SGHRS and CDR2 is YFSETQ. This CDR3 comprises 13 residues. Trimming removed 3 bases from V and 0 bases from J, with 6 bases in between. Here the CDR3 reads CASSCDMNTEAFF. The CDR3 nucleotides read TGCGCCAGCAGCTGTGACATGAACACTGAAGCTTTCTTT.

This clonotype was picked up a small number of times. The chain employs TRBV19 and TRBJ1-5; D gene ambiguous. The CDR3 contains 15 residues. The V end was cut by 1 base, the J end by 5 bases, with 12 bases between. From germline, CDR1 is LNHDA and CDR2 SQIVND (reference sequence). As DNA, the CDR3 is TGTGCCAGTAGTATAGTAATCGGGTCCGATCAGCCCCAGCATTTT. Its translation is CASSIVIGSDQPQHF.

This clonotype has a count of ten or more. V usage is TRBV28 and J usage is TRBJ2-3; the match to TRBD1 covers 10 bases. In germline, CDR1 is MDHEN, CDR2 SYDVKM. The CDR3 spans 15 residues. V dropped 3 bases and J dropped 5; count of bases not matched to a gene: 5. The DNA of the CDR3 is TGTGCCAGCAGTTTCCCAGGACAGGGGGGAGATACGCAGTATTTT. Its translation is CASSFPGQGGDTQYF.

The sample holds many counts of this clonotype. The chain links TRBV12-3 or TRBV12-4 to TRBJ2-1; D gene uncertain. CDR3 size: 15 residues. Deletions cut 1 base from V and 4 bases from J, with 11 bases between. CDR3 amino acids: CASSLGSDLYNEQFF. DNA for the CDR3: TGTGCCAGCAGTTTAGGTTCGGATTTATACAATGAGCAGTTCTTC.

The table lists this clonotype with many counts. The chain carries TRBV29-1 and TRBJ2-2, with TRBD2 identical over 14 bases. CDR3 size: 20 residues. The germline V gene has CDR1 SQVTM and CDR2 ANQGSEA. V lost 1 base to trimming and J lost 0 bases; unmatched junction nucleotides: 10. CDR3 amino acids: CSVEAPTSGRATTNTGELFF. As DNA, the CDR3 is TGCAGCGTTGAAGCCCCGACTAGCGGGAGGGCCACCACGAACACCGGGGAGCTGTTTTTT.